What follows are 28 T cell receptor beta chains derived from one specimen sequenced in a study of cytomegalovirus exposure and HLA in healthy donors. Assay: immunoSEQ multiplex PCR; the TCRdb copy retains only in-frame clones and omits some. The sample yields about 160,000 clones, around four fifths seen once. Sequenced material: PBMCs. These receptors were obtained from a man aged 25 to 45 in good health and CMV-seropositive.

This chain uses TRBV7-9 with TRBJ2-1; 8 bases map to TRBD2. The CDR3 has 13 amino acids. J gave up 3 bases and V 8 bases, and 3 bases lay outside the gene matches. Looked up from germline, CDR1 is SEHNR and CDR2 is FQNEAQ (reference sequence). The CDR3 reads CASDSGVYNEQFF. DNA for the CDR3: TGTGCCAGCGATAGCGGGGTCTACAATGAGCAGTTCTTC.

The CDR3 sequence: CASSASGGAVDEQYF. CDR3 nucleotides: TGTGCCAGCAGCGCTAGCGGGGGGGCCGTAGACGAGCAGTACTTC. The rearrangement uses TRBV9 and TRBJ2-7; 12 nucleotides match TRBD2. J was trimmed by 5 bases and V by 3 bases; bases with no gene match: 6. CDR1 and CDR2 from the germline V gene are SGDLS and YYNGEE. The CDR3 covers 15 residues.

The rearrangement links TRBV6-5 to TRBJ1-6; 7 bases agree with TRBD1. The germline V gene has CDR1 MNHEY and CDR2 SVGAGI. Trimming removed 3 bases from V and 10 bases from J; junction bases left unmatched: 6. The CDR3 spans 14 residues. The CDR3, as DNA: TGTGCCAGCAGTTATAGGCAGGGACAGTCACCCCTCCACTTT. Translating it yields CASSYRQGQSPLHF.

The chain has TRBV29-1 and TRBJ1-2; D gene uncertain. This CDR3 is built from 12 residues. The V end was cut by 6 bases, the J end by 4 bases, with 12 bases between. Looked up from germline, CDR1 is SQVTM and CDR2 is ANQGSEA. The CDR3 coding sequence is TGCAGCGTCCAATGGGCCCCCTATGGCTACACCTTC. Encoded protein: CSVQWAPYGYTF.

V usage is TRBV7-2 and J usage is TRBJ2-7, with TRBD1 matching over 8 bases. The junction had 9 bases not matched to a gene; V was cut back by 6 bases and J by 5 bases. Germline V gene data show CDR1 as SGHTA and CDR2 as FQGNSA. CDR3 length: 14 amino acids. CDR3 amino acids: CASSPGQGWHEQYF. For the CDR3, the DNA is TGTGCCAGCAGTCCCGGACAGGGTTGGCACGAGCAGTACTTC.

The chain joins TRBV29-1 to TRBJ2-1; TRBD1 agrees at 7 bases. V gave up 6 bases and J gave up 3 bases; unmatched junction bases: 5. The CDR3 consists of 13 residues. The germline CDR1 and CDR2 sequences are SQVTM and ANQGSEA. The CDR3 DNA follows: TGCAGCGTAGGTCGACAGGGCTACAATGAGCAGTTCTTC. As protein: CSVGRQGYNEQFF.

This rearrangement joins TRBV27 to TRBJ2-2; no clear D gene. CDR3 length: 12 residues. Trimming removed 3 bases at V and 4 bases at J, with 3 bases between. CDR1 and CDR2 (germline): MNHEY, SMNVEV (reference sequence). CDR3 DNA sequence: TGTGCCAGCAGTTTCGGCACCGGGGAGCTGTTTTTT. As protein: CASSFGTGELFF.

The chain recombines TRBV19 with TRBJ1-4; 9 nucleotides line up with TRBD1. Per germline, CDR1 LNHDA and CDR2 SQIVND (reference sequence). This CDR3 is 14 amino acids long. V was pared by 7 bases and J by 4 bases, with 4 bases of the junction left unmatched. CDR3 region: CASNQDRGNEKLFF. The CDR3 region has the DNA TGTGCCAGTAACCAGGACAGGGGTAATGAAAAACTGTTTTTT.

This rearrangement joins TRBV10-3 to TRBJ1-2; D gene unclear. The V gene's germline CDR1 is ENHRY and CDR2 SYGVKD. With 3 bases removed from V and 1 base from J, the gap between germline ends came to 9 bases. This CDR3 contains 14 residues. CDR3 sequence: CAISDHNNNYGYTF. Here the CDR3 DNA reads TGTGCCATCAGTGATCATAACAATAACTATGGCTACACCTTC.

The chain employs TRBV15 and TRBJ1-1; D perhaps matches TRBD1 (6 bases). The CDR3 totals 17 residues. Trimming took off 0 bases at V and 5 bases at J, with 19 bases between the two ends. CDR1 LNHNV and CDR2 YYDKDF come from the germline V gene (reference sequence). Here the CDR3 DNA reads TGTGCCACCAGCAGAGATCCCTGGACCCAGGGGAAGACTGAAGCTTTCTTT. Its protein product is CATSRDPWTQGKTEAFF.

This chain joins TRBV4-3 and TRBJ2-7; D might be TRBD1 (5 bases). With 2 bases removed from V and 6 bases from J, the gap between germline ends came to 14 bases. The germline gives CDR1 LGHNA, CDR2 YSLEER. The CDR3 is 14 amino acids. CDR3 amino acids: CASSQKGWQAEQYF. The CDR3 nucleotides are TGCGCCAGCAGCCAAAAGGGGTGGCAAGCCGAGCAGTACTTC.

Only a few counts were recorded for this clone. This chain links TRBV2 with TRBJ2-2, with a tentative D call TRBD1 (6 bases). This CDR3 has 15 amino acids. Germline lookup yields CDR1 SNHLY and CDR2 FYNNEI. V lost 1 base, J lost 6 bases, and 12 bases lay in between. Here the CDR3 DNA reads TGTGCCAGCAGTGAAGACAGGGTTAGGGCCGGGGAGCTGTTTTTT. This gives the protein CASSEDRVRAGELFF.

J is TRBJ1-1 and V is TRBV18, with D tentatively TRBD1 (5 bases). The CDR3 loop spans 14 amino acids. The V and J ends lost 1 base and 4 bases respectively, with 10 bases between them. Per germline, CDR1 KGHSH and CDR2 LQKENI. The DNA of the CDR3 is TGTGCCAGCTCACCACGCAGGGATGGCACTGAAGCTTTCTTT. Amino acid sequence: CASSPRRDGTEAFF.

The chain employs TRBV10-3 and TRBJ2-7; 14 nucleotides match TRBD2. This CDR3 is 16 amino acids long. CDR1 is ENHRY, CDR2 SYGVKD, per germline. V shed 10 bases and J 7 bases; nucleotides not matched to a gene: 15. This CDR3 is CATGTSGGLPVSEQYF. The DNA for the CDR3 is TGTGCCACGGGGACTAGCGGGGGCCTACCCGTCTCTGAGCAGTACTTC.

The rearrangement uses TRBV29-1 and TRBJ1-2, with 8 bases aligning to TRBD1. CDR1 and CDR2 from the germline V gene are SQVTM and ANQGSEA. The CDR3 extends over 12 amino acids. With V trimmed by 6 bases and J by 3 bases, 3 bases remained unmatched. CDR3 residues: CSVGTGDYGYTF. As DNA, the CDR3 is TGCAGCGTCGGGACAGGAGACTATGGCTACACCTTC.

V and J are TRBV6-1 and TRBJ2-7; 9 positions match TRBD1. Germline V gives CDR1 MNHNS, CDR2 SASEGT. Unmatched junction bases numbered 3, after V lost 2 bases and J lost 1 base. This CDR3 is 15 amino acids long. CDR3 sequence reads: CASSERGTGSYEQYF. CDR3 in DNA: TGTGCCAGCAGTGAAAGGGGGACAGGGTCCTACGAGCAGTACTTC.

This chain connects TRBV5-5 to TRBJ1-5; maybe TRBD1 (6 bases). The V and J ends lost 2 bases and 1 base respectively, with 10 bases between them. This CDR3 region has 15 residues. Germline-derived CDR1 and CDR2 are SGHKS and YYEKEE (reference sequence). The CDR3 is CASSFSGHSNQPQHF. Here the CDR3 DNA reads TGTGCCAGCAGCTTCTCGGGACACAGCAATCAGCCCCAGCATTTT.

The chain is built from TRBV7-3 and TRBJ2-2, with 14 bases lining up with TRBD2. The CDR3 covers 15 residues. The V and J ends lost 5 bases and 8 bases, in that order; junction bases with no gene match: 4. The germline V gene encodes CDR1 SGHTA and CDR2 FQGTGA. DNA for the CDR3: TGTGCCAGCAGCCCGGGACTAGCGGGGGTTGGGGAGCTGTTTTTT. Translating gives CASSPGLAGVGELFF.

This chain joins TRBV5-1 and TRBJ2-1; 9 bases map to TRBD2. Trimming took 0 bases from V and 4 from J; bases not matched to a gene: 5. CDR1 SGHRS and CDR2 YFSETQ come from the germline V gene. CDR3 size: 16 residues. The CDR3 DNA sequence: TGCGCCAGCAGCTTGGCCGAAGCGGGGGGTTACAATGAGCAGTTCTTC. Protein product: CASSLAEAGGYNEQFF. Using reference TRBV5-1 and TRBJ2-1 for the parts outside the CDR3, the full variable domain is KAGVTQTPRYLIKTRGQQVTLSCSPISGHRSVSWYQQTPGQGLQFLFEYFSETQRNKGNFPGRFSGRQFSNSRSEMNVSTLELGDSALYLCASSLAEAGGYNEQFFGPGTRLTVL.

This clone was seen only a few times. The CDR3 spells CASSLVGGLAGVSGELFF. In DNA form, the CDR3 reads TGTGCCAGCAGCTTAGTGGGGGGACTAGCGGGGGTCTCCGGGGAGCTGTTTTTT. This chain joins TRBV11-2 and TRBJ2-2, with 14 bases aligning to TRBD2. The germline gives CDR1 SGHAT, CDR2 FQNNGV. The CDR3 length is 18 residues. V shed 1 base, J shed 6 bases, and the junction held 7 bases outside the gene matches.

The chain combines TRBV18 with TRBJ1-1; TRBD1 is a possible D gene (6 bases). The CDR3 has 13 residues. Germline-derived CDR1 and CDR2 are KGHSH and LQKENI. V lost 3 bases and J 5 bases, leaving 10 bases between the germline ends. CDR3 sequence (DNA): TGTGCCAGCTCACCGCAAAGGGGGACTGAAGCTTTCTTT. Encoded protein: CASSPQRGTEAFF. Drawing the rest from reference TRBV18 and TRBJ1-1, the complete variable domain is NAGVMQNPRHLVRRRGQEARLRCSPMKGHSHVYWYRQLPEEGLKFMVYLQKENIIDESGMPKERFSAEFPKEGPSILRIQQVVRGDSAAYFCASSPQRGTEAFFGQGTRLTVV.

This chain uses TRBV6-5 with TRBJ1-4; 9 bases are shared with TRBD1. V dropped 0 bases and J dropped 5; count of bases not matched to a gene: 4. The V gene's germline CDR1 is MNHEY and CDR2 SVGAGI. The CDR3 length is 16 residues. The CDR3 here is CASSYSGGTGNEKLFF. CDR3 coding DNA: TGTGCCAGCAGTTACTCTGGCGGGACAGGGAATGAAAAACTGTTTTTT.

The chain has TRBV10-1 and TRBJ2-1, with 8 bases identical to TRBD2. Losses at the gene ends were 4 bases for V and 4 bases for J; bases not matched to a gene: 3. The CDR3 consists of 14 residues. CDR1 and CDR2 from the germline V gene are WNHNN and SYGVQD (reference sequence). The CDR3 DNA sequence: TGCGCCAGCAGTGCCACGGGGGGGTACAATGAGCAGTTCTTC. It encodes CASSATGGYNEQFF.

This clone was detected once. The V gene is TRBV4-3, the J gene TRBJ1-3; D not resolved. The CDR3 runs to 15 residues. V lost 0 bases and J 2 bases, leaving 8 bases between the germline ends. Germline lookup yields CDR1 LGHNA and CDR2 YSLEER. CDR3 sequence reads: CASSQDGGPGNTIYF. Here the CDR3 DNA reads TGCGCCAGCAGCCAAGATGGAGGGCCTGGAAACACCATATATTTT.

The gene calls are TRBV7-9 and TRBJ1-5; the match to TRBD1 covers 10 bases. CDR1 is SEHNR, CDR2 FQNEAQ, per germline (reference sequence). Trimming cost V 1 base and J 5 bases; bases outside gene matches: 8. CDR3 length: 17 amino acids. DNA of the CDR3: TGTGCCAGCAGCTTAGATCTGACAGGGGGCAAGGATCAGCCCCAGCATTTT. This translates into CASSLDLTGGKDQPQHF.

J is TRBJ1-2 and V is TRBV7-2; D is perhaps TRBD1 (5 bases). The V and J ends lost 5 bases and 2 bases respectively, with 9 bases between them. The germline CDR1 and CDR2 sequences are SGHTA and FQGNSA. The CDR3 has 13 amino acids. For the CDR3, the DNA is TGTGCCAGCAGCGGGGGGGAGAACTATGGCTACACCTTC. This encodes CASSGGENYGYTF.

The rearrangement links TRBV6-5 to TRBJ2-3, with 8 bases identical to TRBD1. Per the germline V gene, CDR1 is MNHEY and CDR2 is SVGAGI. The CDR3 contains 15 residues. Trimming at V came to 8 bases and at J to 3 bases, leaving 10 bases not matched to a gene. CDR3 protein: CASRTQGARTDTQYF. The CDR3 nucleotides read TGTGCCAGCCGGACGCAGGGGGCTAGGACAGATACGCAGTATTTT.

This clone was found a few times. The chain combines TRBV20-1 with TRBJ1-2, with unresolved D. The CDR3 spans 9 residues. Germline lookup yields CDR1 DFQATT and CDR2 SNEGSKA (reference sequence). V was shortened by 5 bases and J by 4 bases, with 2 bases between the two germline ends. The CDR3 DNA follows: TGCAGTGCTCTCTATGGCTACACCTTC. It translates to CSALYGYTF.